The next 17 T cell receptor beta chains were all read from a single sample in a study of blood T cell repertoires in COVID-19. The repertoire was sequenced with immunoSEQ multiplex PCR; TCRdb's copy has only in-frame clones and lacks some. The sample holds 200,000 to 250,000 clones, roughly 80% seen once. Sequenced sample: peripheral blood. The receptors here all came from a woman aged 80 or older with COVID-19, enrolled during active disease.

The J gene is TRBJ2-6, the V gene TRBV5-1; maybe TRBD2 (6 bases). The germline V gene encodes CDR1 SGHRS and CDR2 YFSETQ. Trimming removed 0 bases from V and 9 bases from J, with 13 bases in between. The CDR3 is 15 residues long. CDR3 protein: CASSLGVGGGNVLTF. CDR3 bases: TGCGCCAGCAGCTTGGGGGTTGGGGGAGGCAACGTCCTGACTTTC.

The genes are TRBV24-1 and TRBJ1-4, with 8 nucleotides matching TRBD1. Germline lookup yields CDR1 KGHDR and CDR2 SFDVKD. This CDR3 is 15 amino acids long. The V segment lost 3 bases and the J segment 7 bases; nucleotides outside the gene matches: 6. The CDR3 DNA follows: TGTGCCACCAGTGATCCGGGGACAGGAGGTGAAAAACTGTTTTTT. Its translation: CATSDPGTGGEKLFF.

The CDR3 coding sequence is TGTGCCAGCGGCCTTGTCGGACTAGCGGGAGGAAGGAGGGCCTACGAGCAGTACTTC. Its protein is CASGLVGLAGGRRAYEQYF. The chain links TRBV5-6 to TRBJ2-7; 14 bases are shared with TRBD2. Germline CDR1 is SGHDT and CDR2 is YYEEEE. The CDR3 loop spans 19 amino acids. After removal of 7 bases from V and 2 bases from J, the junction contained 17 bases not matched to a gene.

The chain is built from TRBV10-3 and TRBJ1-2, with TRBD1 identical over 7 bases. Trimming at V came to 2 bases and at J to 0 bases, leaving 6 bases not matched to a gene. Germline lookup yields CDR1 ENHRY and CDR2 SYGVKD. CDR3 length: 16 amino acids. CDR3 loop: CAISEPRTGTNYGYTF. The CDR3 coding sequence is TGTGCCATCAGTGAGCCCAGGACAGGAACTAACTATGGCTACACCTTC.

This chain joins TRBV6-5 and TRBJ1-1, with 11 bases matching TRBD1. V shed 8 bases, J shed 5 bases, and the junction held 10 bases outside the gene matches. Germline V lookup: CDR1 MNHEY, CDR2 SVGAGI. This CDR3 spans 15 amino acids. In DNA, the CDR3 is TGTGCCAGCGGTAGGACAGGGGGCTTATGGACTGAAGCTTTCTTT. This gives the protein CASGRTGGLWTEAFF.

This clone was recorded once. The CDR3 region is CATNPFSSSYNEQFF. DNA for the CDR3: TGCGCCACCAACCCGTTCTCGAGCTCCTACAATGAGCAGTTCTTC. This chain links TRBV4-1 with TRBJ2-1, with no clear D. CDR1 MGHRA and CDR2 YSYEKL come from the germline V gene. Trimming stripped 10 bases from V and 0 bases from J, with 16 bases between. The length of the CDR3 is 15 residues.

The V and J genes are TRBV7-2 and TRBJ1-2; a weak D match, TRBD1 (5 bases). V lost 2 bases and J lost 0, with 10 bases in between. Per the germline V gene, CDR1 is SGHTA and CDR2 is FQGNSA. This CDR3 is built from 15 residues. CDR3 loop: CASSLMTAPNYGYTF. The CDR3 DNA reads TGTGCCAGCAGCTTAATGACAGCCCCTAACTATGGCTACACCTTC.

This clone was observed a handful of times. V usage is TRBV29-1 and J usage is TRBJ1-2; 8 bases align to TRBD1. J lost 10 bases, V lost 0 bases, and 10 bases had no gene match. There are 14 residues in the CDR3. Germline loops: CDR1 SQVTM, CDR2 ANQGSEA. In DNA form, the CDR3 reads TGCAGCGTTGAAGATCGGACAGGGCCCCTTGTCTACACCTTC. Translation gives CSVEDRTGPLVYTF.

V gene TRBV7-9 combines with J gene TRBJ1-4, with a possible D match to TRBD1 (5 bases). CDR1 SEHNR and CDR2 FQNEAQ come from the germline V gene (reference sequence). The CDR3 runs to 15 residues. V shed 5 bases and J shed 5 bases, with 15 bases lying between them. This CDR3 reads CASSPARPGNEKLFF. The CDR3 nucleotides are TGTGCCAGCAGCCCCGCCAGGCCAGGGAATGAAAAACTGTTTTTT.

As regards this clone: A junction end diverges from the germline sequence, so it may reflect a read error. This CDR3 is CAWSADSGLAGGLF. The CDR3, as DNA: TGTGCCTGGAGTGCCGACTCGGGCCTAGCGGGGGGGCTCTTC. The chain recombines TRBV30 with TRBJ2-1; 12 bases map to TRBD2. The CDR3 has 14 amino acids. The V gene's germline CDR1 is GTSNPN and CDR2 SVGIG (reference sequence).

The J gene is TRBJ2-2, the V gene TRBV24-1; D might be TRBD2 (5 bases). Trimming took off 8 bases at V and 4 bases at J, with 7 bases between the two ends. The germline V gene has CDR1 KGHDR and CDR2 SFDVKD. The CDR3 has 12 amino acids. The CDR3 protein is CATMSGTGELFF. The DNA of the CDR3 is TGTGCCACCATGAGCGGCACCGGGGAGCTGTTTTTT.

The genes are TRBV19 and TRBJ1-1, with D unresolved. CDR1 and CDR2 (germline): LNHDA, SQIVND (reference sequence). There are 15 residues in the CDR3. V was pared by 5 bases and J by 5 bases, with 18 bases between. The CDR3 DNA is TGTGCCAGTAGTGCACCATTATCCGGGTCTACTGAAGCTTTCTTT. Residues: CASSAPLSGSTEAFF.

The genes are TRBV9 and TRBJ2-2; 9 bases align to TRBD1. CDR3 size: 17 residues. Trimming removed 4 bases from V and 6 bases from J; junction bases left unmatched: 13. CDR1 is SGDLS and CDR2 is YYNGEE in the germline V gene. The CDR3: CASSPQAGTGSPGELFF. The CDR3, as DNA: TGTGCCAGCAGCCCCCAAGCCGGGACAGGGAGTCCCGGGGAGCTGTTTTTT.

The chain combines TRBV30 with TRBJ1-1; D is ambiguous. The germline V gene encodes CDR1 GTSNPN and CDR2 SVGIG (reference sequence). With 0 bases removed from V and 6 bases from J, the gap between germline ends came to 8 bases. The CDR3 loop spans 12 amino acids. The CDR3 loop is CAWSVMRAEAFF. CDR3 in DNA: TGTGCCTGGAGTGTAATGCGGGCTGAAGCTTTCTTT.

In this sample, this clone turned up many times. J is TRBJ2-7 and V is TRBV2, with a weak D call TRBD2 (7 bases). Germline V gene lookup returns CDR1 SNHLY and CDR2 FYNNEI. The CDR3 has 17 residues. V lost 7 bases and J lost 3, with 25 bases in between. The CDR3 coding sequence is TGTGCCAGCACCCAAGGGGGGAGGGCCTCTCTATACTACGAGCAGTACTTC. Translated: CASTQGGRASLYYEQYF.

The chain links TRBV9 to TRBJ2-5; tentative D call: TRBD2 (6 bases). This CDR3 is 14 amino acids long. Trimming took off 2 bases at V and 5 bases at J, with 13 bases between the two ends. Germline CDR1 reads SGDLS; CDR2 reads YYNGEE. The CDR3 is CASSVSAGFETQYF. The DNA for the CDR3 is TGTGCCAGCAGCGTCTCAGCGGGCTTTGAGACCCAGTACTTC.

This clone was seen a single time. CDR3: CASSPQTGGLRDGYTF. CDR3 DNA sequence: TGTGCCAGCTCACCCCAAACCGGGGGGCTCCGGGATGGCTACACCTTC. The V and J genes are TRBV18 and TRBJ1-2; TRBD1 might be the D (6 bases). Germline lookup yields CDR1 KGHSH and CDR2 LQKENI. V lost 3 bases, J lost 6 bases, and 20 bases lay in between. CDR3 length equals 16 residues.